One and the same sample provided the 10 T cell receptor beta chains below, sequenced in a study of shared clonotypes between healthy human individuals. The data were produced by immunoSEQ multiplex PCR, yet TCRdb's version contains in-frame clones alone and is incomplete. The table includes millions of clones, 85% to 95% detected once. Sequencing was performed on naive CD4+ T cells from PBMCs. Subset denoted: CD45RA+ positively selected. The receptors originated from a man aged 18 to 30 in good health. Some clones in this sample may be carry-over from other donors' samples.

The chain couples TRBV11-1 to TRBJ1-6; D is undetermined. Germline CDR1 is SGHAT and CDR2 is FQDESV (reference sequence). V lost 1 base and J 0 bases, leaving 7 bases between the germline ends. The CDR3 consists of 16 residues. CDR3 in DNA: TGTGCCAGCAGCTTAGAAGAGAGCTCCTATAATTCACCCCTCCACTTT. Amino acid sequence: CASSLEESSYNSPLHF.

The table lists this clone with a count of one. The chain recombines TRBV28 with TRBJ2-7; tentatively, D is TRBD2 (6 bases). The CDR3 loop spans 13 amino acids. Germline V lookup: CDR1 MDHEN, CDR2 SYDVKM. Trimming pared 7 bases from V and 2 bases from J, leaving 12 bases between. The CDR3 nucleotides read TGTGCCAGCAAGGGACTCGTTCCCTACGAGCAGTACTTC. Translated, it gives CASKGLVPYEQYF.

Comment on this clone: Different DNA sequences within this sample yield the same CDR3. The CDR3 DNA follows: TGTGCCAGCAGCGAAAGGGGGGTTACCGGGGAGCTGTTTTTT. Amino acids: CASSERGVTGELFF. The gene calls are TRBV6-1 and TRBJ2-2; D assignment may be TRBD1 or TRBD2 (6 bases each). The CDR3 is 14 residues long. V gave up 6 bases and J gave up 5 bases, with 13 bases separating them. Germline V gene sequence: CDR1 MNHNS, CDR2 SASEGT.

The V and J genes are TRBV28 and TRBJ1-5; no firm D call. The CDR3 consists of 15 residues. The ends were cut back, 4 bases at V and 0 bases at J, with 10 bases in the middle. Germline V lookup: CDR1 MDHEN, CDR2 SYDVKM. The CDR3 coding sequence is TGTGCCAGCAGTTCTCTCTTGCATAGCAATCAGCCCCAGCATTTT. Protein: CASSSLLHSNQPQHF.

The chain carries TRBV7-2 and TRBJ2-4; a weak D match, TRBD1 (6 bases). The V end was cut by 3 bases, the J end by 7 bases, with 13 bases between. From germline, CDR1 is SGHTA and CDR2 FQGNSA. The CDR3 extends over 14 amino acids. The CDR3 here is CASSLIGQMNIQYF. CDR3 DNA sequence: TGTGCCAGCAGCTTGATCGGACAGATGAACATTCAGTACTTC.

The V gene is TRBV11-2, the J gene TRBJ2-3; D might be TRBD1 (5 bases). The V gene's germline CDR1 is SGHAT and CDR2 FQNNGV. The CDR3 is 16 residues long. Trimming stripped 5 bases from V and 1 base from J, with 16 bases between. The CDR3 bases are TGTGCCAGCAGCCCCACCCTAGTGGGGCGCACAGATACGCAGTATTTT. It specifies CASSPTLVGRTDTQYF.

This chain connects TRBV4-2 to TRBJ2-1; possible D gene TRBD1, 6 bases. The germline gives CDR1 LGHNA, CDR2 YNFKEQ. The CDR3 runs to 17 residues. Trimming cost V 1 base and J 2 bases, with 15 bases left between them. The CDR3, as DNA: TGTGCCAGCAGCCAAGGGGGGCTAGAGTCCCCCTACAATGAGCAGTTCTTC. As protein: CASSQGGLESPYNEQFF.

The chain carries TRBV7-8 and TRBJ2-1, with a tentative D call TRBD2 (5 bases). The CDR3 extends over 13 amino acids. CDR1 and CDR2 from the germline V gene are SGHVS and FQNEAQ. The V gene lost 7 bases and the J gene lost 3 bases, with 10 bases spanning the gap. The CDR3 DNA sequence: TGTGCCAGCACGGACTTGCTCTACAATGAGCAGTTCTTC. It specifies CASTDLLYNEQFF.

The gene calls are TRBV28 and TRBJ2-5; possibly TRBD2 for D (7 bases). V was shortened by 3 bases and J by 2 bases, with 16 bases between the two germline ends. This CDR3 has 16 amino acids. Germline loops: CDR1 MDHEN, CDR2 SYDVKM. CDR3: CASSFRRGRGQETQYF. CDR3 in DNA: TGTGCCAGCAGTTTCCGTAGAGGGAGGGGGCAAGAGACCCAGTACTTC.

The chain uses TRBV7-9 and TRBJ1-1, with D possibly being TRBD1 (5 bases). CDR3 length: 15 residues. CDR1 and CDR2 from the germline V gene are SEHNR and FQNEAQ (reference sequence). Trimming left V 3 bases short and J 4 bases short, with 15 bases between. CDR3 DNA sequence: TGTGCCAGCAGCTTTACTCATTTGGGGGGCACTGAAGCTTTCTTT. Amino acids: CASSFTHLGGTEAFF.